Listed here are 15 T cell receptor beta chains from one sample, sequenced in a study of T-cell reconstitution after alpha-beta-depleted transplantation in children. Preparation of the TCRbeta library used unique molecular identifiers. TCRdb re-derived calls from the PCR reads in MiXCR, one entry per CDR3 protein. The sample carries around 300,000 distinct CDR3 sequences, 23% recorded once. The starting material was PBMCs, mostly from graft donor cells, obtained 180 days after TCRalphabeta/CD19-depleted stem cell transplant. These TCRs come from a male patient younger than 18 who had a stem cell transplant for acute lymphoblastic leukemia, so the T cells may come from the graft donor.

This clonotype was counted at least ten times. The chain recombines TRBV5-1 with TRBJ2-5; TRBD2 aligns across 9 bases. Looked up from germline, CDR1 is SGHRS and CDR2 is YFSETQ. The V gene end was trimmed by 6 bases and the J gene end by 5 bases; junction bases not matched to a gene: 5. The CDR3 is 13 amino acids. The DNA for the CDR3 is TGCGCCAGCACCTTAGCGGGAGCTGAGACCCAGTACTTC. Amino acid sequence: CASTLAGAETQYF.

The chain recombines TRBV7-9 with TRBJ2-7; D gene ambiguous. V lost 1 base and J 0 bases, leaving 16 bases between the germline ends. The length of the CDR3 is 17 residues. Germline V lookup: CDR1 SEHNR, CDR2 FQNEAQ (reference sequence). CDR3 DNA sequence: TGTGCCAGCAGCTTAGTGGGCGCCAGCGCCTTCTCCTACGAGCAGTACTTC. This encodes CASSLVGASAFSYEQYF.

The rearrangement links TRBV18 to TRBJ2-2, with D uncertain. CDR3 length: 14 amino acids. Germline CDR1 KGHSH, CDR2 LQKENI. Trimming shortened V by 2 bases and J by 4 bases, and 8 bases separated the two germline ends. The CDR3: CASSPGLGTGELFF. The CDR3, as DNA: TGTGCCAGCTCACCAGGGTTGGGCACCGGGGAGCTGTTTTTT.

The V and J genes are TRBV29-1 and TRBJ2-1; D not resolved. CDR1 is SQVTM, CDR2 ANQGSEA, per germline. V was trimmed by 1 base and J by 0 bases, leaving 10 bases between them. The CDR3 has 15 residues. The CDR3 DNA follows: TGCAGCGTTGAAGCCCCCAGGAGCTCCTACAATGAGCAGTTCTTC. Translated: CSVEAPRSSYNEQFF.

This clonotype was counted only a few times. The chain has TRBV6-1 and TRBJ2-7, with a weak D call TRBD2 (6 bases). V was cut by 6 bases and J by 2 bases, with 14 bases left in between. Germline CDR1 MNHNS, CDR2 SASEGT. This CDR3 is built from 14 residues. The CDR3 coding sequence is TGTGCCAGCAGGGCTCTGGGACTGACCTACGAGCAGTACTTC. Translating gives CASRALGLTYEQYF.

The V gene is TRBV7-2, the J gene TRBJ2-1; TRBD2 agrees at 7 bases. From germline, CDR1 is SGHTA and CDR2 FQGNSA. The CDR3 runs 17 residues. After removal of 1 base from V and 0 bases from J, the junction contained 6 bases not matched to a gene. In DNA, the CDR3 is TGTGCCAGCAGCTTAGGGCCCGGCGGGAGCTCCTACAATGAGCAGTTCTTC. It encodes CASSLGPGGSSYNEQFF.

This clonotype was found a few times. This chain uses TRBV5-1 with TRBJ1-1; a possible D gene is TRBD1 (6 bases). This CDR3 comprises 15 residues. Germline-derived CDR1 and CDR2 are SGHRS and YFSETQ. Trimming removed 5 bases from V and 7 bases from J, with 21 bases in between. CDR3 nucleotides: TGCGCCAGCAGTCGCGGGGGGCAGGGGTTGGTTGAAGCTTTCTTT. Protein: CASSRGGQGLVEAFF.

CDR3 bases: TGTGCCAGCAGTTCACACTCAGGGACCCCCAGGACCTACGAGCAGTACTTC. It specifies CASSSHSGTPRTYEQYF. The J gene is TRBJ2-7, the V gene TRBV12-3 or TRBV12-4; D assignment may be TRBD1 or TRBD2 (5 bases each). The CDR3 spans 17 residues. V dropped 4 bases and J dropped 2 bases, with 21 bases sitting between them.

This clonotype was picked up a small number of times. The J gene is TRBJ2-2, the V gene TRBV29-1, with 7 bases identical to TRBD2. The CDR3 totals 15 residues. Germline CDR1 and CDR2: SQVTM and ANQGSEA. The J segment lost 6 bases and the V segment lost 6 bases, leaving 13 bases of the junction unmatched. As DNA, the CDR3 is TGCAGCGTCGGTGTGGGAAGCGGGGCTCCCGGGGAGCTGTTTTTT. This sequence encodes CSVGVGSGAPGELFF.

There are a few counts of this clonotype. The chain couples TRBV7-2 to TRBJ2-2, with D perhaps matching TRBD2 (6 bases). This CDR3 is 16 amino acids long. Germline V CDR1 and CDR2: SGHTA, FQGNSA. The germline V and J ends were trimmed by 2 bases and 0 bases, with 10 bases remaining between them. The CDR3 is CASSLMGRPNTGELFF. Written as DNA, the CDR3 is TGTGCCAGCAGCTTAATGGGGAGGCCGAACACCGGGGAGCTGTTTTTT.

This chain links TRBV4-2 with TRBJ2-7; D gene ambiguous. From germline, CDR1 is LGHNA and CDR2 YNFKEQ. CDR3 size: 17 residues. V was cut by 0 bases and J by 0 bases, with 15 bases left in between. CDR3 residues: CASSQEQWRMSSYEQYF. CDR3 nucleotides: TGTGCCAGCAGCCAAGAACAATGGCGGATGAGCTCCTACGAGCAGTACTTC.

There are a few counts of this clonotype. The chain is built from TRBV25-1 and TRBJ2-3; no definite D call. V was pared by 7 bases and J by 5 bases, with 4 bases between. The CDR3 extends over 10 amino acids. Germline CDR1 reads MGHDK; CDR2 reads SYGVNS. CDR3: CASIGDTQYF. In nucleotides, the CDR3 is TGTGCCAGCATTGGAGATACGCAGTATTTT.

This clonotype was seen a few times. V and J are TRBV5-1 and TRBJ2-5; 10 nucleotides line up with TRBD2. CDR3 length equals 18 residues. V trimming: 4 bases; J trimming: 5 bases; junction bases outside the gene matches: 17. Germline V gene lookup returns CDR1 SGHRS and CDR2 YFSETQ. As DNA, the CDR3 is TGCGCCAGCAGCGCAATTCTAGCGGGAGTTCTCCAGCCGGAGACCCAGTACTTC. Translation: CASSAILAGVLQPETQYF.

CDR3 nucleotides: TGCAGCGCCCGGGGACAGTCCTTATCTGAAAAACTGTTTTTT. It yields the protein CSARGQSLSEKLFF. The chain links TRBV29-1 to TRBJ1-4; 7 bases are shared with TRBD1. Germline trimming cut 7 bases from V and 7 bases from J; bases unmatched to any gene: 12. The CDR3 is 14 residues long. The germline gives CDR1 SQVTM, CDR2 ANQGSEA.

The chain carries TRBV5-1 and TRBJ2-1, with D tentatively TRBD1 (6 bases). The germline CDR1 and CDR2 sequences are SGHRS and YFSETQ. CDR3 length: 16 residues. V was shortened by 0 bases and J by 7 bases, with 17 bases between the two germline ends. The CDR3 loop reads CASSLGTAWGYNEQFF. The DNA for the CDR3 is TGCGCCAGCAGCTTGGGGACAGCTTGGGGCTATAATGAGCAGTTCTTC.